The entry below gives a single T cell receptor beta chain sequence along with its context. Its target is not known. Measured with immunoSEQ multiplex PCR; TCRdb has only the in-frame clones, and not every one. The data contain 100,000 to 150,000 clones, approximately 80% of them singletons. This sample was taken from a study of T cell responses to AZD1222 COVID-19 vaccine. Findings and caveats of the study: Just a handful of people given AZD1222 tested seropositive at baseline. Without day 14 samples, only post-peak T cell repertoires were studied.

Trimming stripped 4 bases from V and 9 bases from J, with 13 bases between. The CDR3 sequence is 12 residues long. CDR1 is MNHEY and CDR2 is SVGEGT in the germline V gene. Here the sequenced sample was peripheral blood, taken 28 days after the second AZD1222 dose. The chain has TRBV6-2 or TRBV6-3 and TRBJ2-7; no firm D call. This receptor was taken from an adult who received the AZD1222 COVID-19 vaccine. CDR3 in amino acids: CASSFGPVGQYF. In DNA form, the CDR3 reads TGTGCCAGCAGTTTCGGACCCGTGGGGCAGTACTTC.